This T cell receptor (beta chain) was captured in a study of CD8 T cells in Susac syndrome (dated by TCRdb to the late 2010s). Background for the entire study: Repertoire sequencing was used to test whether CD8+ T cell activation and differentiation in Susac syndrome was antigen driven. General findings and caveats noted by the study authors: The number of individuals in the TCR sequencing and HLA analysis was recognized as being relatively small.

Peripheral blood CD8+ and CD4+ T cells from healthy donors, Susac syndrome patients and multiple sclerosis patients were profiled using high-throughput TCR beta sequencing. The multiple sclerosis controls were treatment-naive patients whose relapsing-remitting disease, either stable or active, fulfilled the revised McDonald criteria. CD8+ TEMRA cells were enriched by FACS, while bulk CD8+ and CD4+ T cells were purified by magnetic negative isolation. Blood was collected in EDTA tubes and processed within 24 hours, with PBMCs isolated through density gradient centrifugation. PBMCs intended for TCR sequencing were cryopreserved in liquid nitrogen and thawed later in a water bath at 37 degrees C. A purity of at least 90% was achieved for sorted or isolated CD4+, CD8+ and CD8+ TEMRA cells. With respect to this clonotype: The antigen this receptor binds is unknown. Per-base quality was not reported, and no clone a single base away is much larger than it.

RNA was extracted using the RNeasy kit, and about 0.5 to 1 microgram was reverse transcribed with random hexamers. The immunoSEQ multiplex PCR assay, which covers 54 Vbeta and 13 Jbeta segments, was used to amplify TCR beta CDR3 regions. PCR amplification bias was corrected using a synthetic template baseline for primer optimization and computational correction. The authors' analysis ran thus. Reads were annotated to V, D and J genes per IMGT and analyzed with immunoSEQ Analyzer, keeping only productive sequences. Clonality was computed as one minus Shannon entropy normalized by log2 of the number of productive unique sequences. Public and private clones were assessed among the 100 most prevalent clones of each patient and control. Clones were defined as Susac-specific when absent from the healthy and MS cohorts, from about 1,100 published viral clones and from other ImmuneACCESS disease sequences. TCRdb trimmed the raw reads at Q25, called clones with MiXCR and kept productive beta chains. Rows are combined by CDR3 protein, so each entry shows the most common genes and DNA. TCRdb's processing, not the authors' own work, is the source of the V and J calls. For this sample there are over 200,000 distinct CDR3 sequences; about 95% appear just once. 0.082% of the sample belongs to the ten largest clones.

V is clipped by 5 bases and J by 4 bases, and the sequence between their germline boundaries is 22 bases long. From a lookup of the germline V gene, CDR1 and CDR2 are SGHVS and FQNEAQ. The CDR3 covers 17 residues, taking in both the cysteine and the phenylalanine. Just CDR3 DNA is preserved here, 51 bases in frame from base 1. This clonotype was sampled from a human donor with multiple sclerosis. The sample was CD4+ T cells from PBMCs. Recombination linked TRBV7-8 to TRBJ2-3; TRBD2 is possibly the D segment (6 matching bases). The DNA sequence reads TGTGCCAGCAGCCGAAACAGACTCTGGGGGGTCGCAGATACGCAGTATTTT. The encoded protein is CASSRNRLWGVADTQYF.